These T cell receptor beta chains were read from a single sample in a study of spatial heterogeneity in lung cancer. Each CDR3 protein is one row after TCRdb ran MiXCR on the 5' RACE reads. The table has tens of thousands of distinct CDR3 sequences, about a fifth seen once. Sample: PBMCs, taken at surgery. Every receptor here comes from a male donor with early-stage non-small cell lung cancer. Each CDR3 is given with its conserved first and last residue. Each record gives: J gene, D gene, V gene, clone size, CDR3 protein, CDR3 DNA. D genes are given only for firm matches. Clone sizes are given selectively: once, few, many, or a class where the clone is expanded.

j_gene: TRBJ2-3; d_gene: NA; v_gene: TRBV18; abundance: few; CDR3aa: CASSAPSTDTQYF; CDR3nt: TGTGCCAGCTCAGCGCCTAGCACAGATACGCAGTATTTT
j_gene: TRBJ2-6; d_gene: NA; v_gene: TRBV29-1; abundance: many; CDR3aa: CSVRTSGANVLTF; CDR3nt: TGCAGCGTTCGGACATCTGGGGCCAACGTCCTGACTTTC
j_gene: TRBJ2-7; d_gene: TRBD1; v_gene: TRBV6-2/TRBV6-3; abundance: few; CDR3aa: CASTLTGASYEQYF; CDR3nt: TGTGCCAGCACCTTGACAGGGGCGTCCTACGAGCAGTACTTC
j_gene: TRBJ2-1; d_gene: NA; v_gene: TRBV11-3; abundance: few; CDR3aa: CASSSRHRGGAGNEQFF; CDR3nt: TGTGCCAGCAGCTCCCGACACAGGGGAGGAGCCGGCAATGAGCAGTTCTTC
j_gene: TRBJ2-6; d_gene: NA; v_gene: TRBV5-1; abundance: NA; CDR3aa: CASSLKAGANVLTF; CDR3nt: TGCGCCAGCAGCTTAAAAGCTGGGGCCAACGTCCTGACTTTC
j_gene: TRBJ2-1; d_gene: NA; v_gene: TRBV5-8; abundance: few; CDR3aa: CASSLVAYNEQFF; CDR3nt: TGTGCCAGCAGCTTGGTGGCGTACAATGAGCAGTTCTTC
j_gene: TRBJ1-5; d_gene: NA; v_gene: TRBV12-3/TRBV12-4; abundance: few; CDR3aa: CASSLTRDQPQHF; CDR3nt: TGTGCCAGCAGCTTGACCAGGGATCAGCCCCAGCATTTT
j_gene: TRBJ2-7; d_gene: NA; v_gene: TRBV7-2; abundance: NA; CDR3aa: CASRQGSSYEQYF; CDR3nt: TGTGCCAGCCGCCAGGGCAGCTCCTACGAGCAGTACTTC
j_gene: TRBJ1-1; d_gene: NA; v_gene: TRBV3-1; abundance: few; CDR3aa: CASSHLWGANTEAFF; CDR3nt: TGTGCCAGCAGCCATCTTTGGGGGGCGAACACTGAAGCTTTCTTT
j_gene: TRBJ1-1; d_gene: NA; v_gene: TRBV6-1; abundance: once; CDR3aa: CASSEGTTTFAGVQAFF; CDR3nt: TGTGCCAGCAGTGAAGGAACCACCACCTTTGCCGGGGTGCAAGCTTTCTTT
j_gene: TRBJ2-7; d_gene: TRBD2; v_gene: TRBV5-1; abundance: few; CDR3aa: CASSQGLAGVEGQYF; CDR3nt: TGCGCCAGCAGCCAGGGACTAGCGGGAGTCGAGGGGCAGTACTTC
j_gene: TRBJ1-1; d_gene: TRBD1; v_gene: TRBV7-3; abundance: few; CDR3aa: CASSSGGRTEAFF; CDR3nt: TGTGCCAGCAGCTCAGGGGGCCGGACTGAAGCTTTCTTT
j_gene: TRBJ2-7; d_gene: NA; v_gene: TRBV7-2; abundance: NA; CDR3aa: CASSLAGPSSYEQYF; CDR3nt: TGTGCCAGCAGCTTAGCAGGGCCAAGCTCCTACGAGCAGTACTTC
j_gene: TRBJ2-6; d_gene: NA; v_gene: TRBV29-1; abundance: few; CDR3aa: CSVETGSSGANVLTF; CDR3nt: TGCAGCGTTGAAACAGGCAGCTCTGGGGCCAACGTCCTGACTTTC
j_gene: TRBJ2-1; d_gene: NA; v_gene: TRBV19; abundance: NA; CDR3aa: CASSPQGPDNYNEQFF; CDR3nt: TGTGCCAGTAGTCCGCAAGGGCCAGATAACTACAATGAGCAGTTCTTC
j_gene: TRBJ2-1; d_gene: TRBD2; v_gene: TRBV20-1; abundance: NA; CDR3aa: CSANPGLGTIDEQFF; CDR3nt: TGCAGTGCAAATCCGGGACTAGGGACCATCGATGAGCAGTTCTTC
j_gene: TRBJ1-1; d_gene: NA; v_gene: TRBV3-1; abundance: many; CDR3aa: CASSPMAGAENTEAFF; CDR3nt: TGTGCCAGCAGCCCGATGGCGGGGGCGGAGAACACTGAAGCTTTCTTT
j_gene: TRBJ1-1; d_gene: NA; v_gene: TRBV7-3; abundance: few; CDR3aa: CASTKYRTFF; CDR3nt: TGTGCCAGCACCAAATACAGGACTTTCTTT
j_gene: TRBJ1-3; d_gene: TRBD1; v_gene: TRBV29-1; abundance: NA; CDR3aa: CSVPQGGPTGNTIYF; CDR3nt: TGCAGCGTTCCCCAGGGGGGCCCAACCGGAAACACCATATATTTT
j_gene: TRBJ2-1; d_gene: TRBD2; v_gene: TRBV6-1; abundance: once; CDR3aa: CASRAIKAGDNNEQFF; CDR3nt: TGTGCCAGCAGAGCAATTAAAGCGGGAGACAACAATGAGCAGTTCTTC
j_gene: TRBJ1-4; d_gene: NA; v_gene: TRBV19; abundance: many; CDR3aa: CASSFNWGDRNEKLFF; CDR3nt: TGTGCCAGTAGTTTTAACTGGGGGGACCGTAATGAAAAACTGTTTTTT
j_gene: TRBJ2-7; d_gene: TRBD2; v_gene: TRBV20-1; abundance: NA; CDR3aa: CSARTSGGTYEQYF; CDR3nt: TGCAGTGCAAGGACTAGCGGGGGGACCTACGAGCAGTACTTC
j_gene: TRBJ1-1; d_gene: NA; v_gene: TRBV7-9; abundance: many; CDR3aa: CASSLRGGVEAFF; CDR3nt: TGTGCCAGCAGCTTGAGAGGGGGAGTTGAAGCTTTCTTT
j_gene: TRBJ2-7; d_gene: NA; v_gene: TRBV21-1; abundance: many; CDR3aa: CASKQSGKRVLTYEQYF; CDR3nt: TGTGCCAGCAAGCAAAGCGGAAAGCGGGTCCTCACCTACGAGCAGTACTTC
j_gene: TRBJ2-1; d_gene: TRBD1; v_gene: TRBV28; abundance: many; CDR3aa: CASSPLMTGAVYNEQFF; CDR3nt: TGTGCCAGCAGCCCACTAATGACAGGGGCAGTTTACAATGAGCAGTTCTTC
j_gene: TRBJ2-1; d_gene: NA; v_gene: TRBV24-1; abundance: few; CDR3aa: CATSDSGGSGNEQFF; CDR3nt: TGTGCCACCAGTGATTCCGGGGGATCGGGAAATGAGCAGTTCTTC